This entry is about one T cell receptor (beta chain). Its antigen is not identified. This sample is part of a study of T cells in narcolepsy. Study-wide results and caveats: Blood of same and different patients, but not healthy controls, reportedly held recurring autoreactive clonotypes.

Sequenced by immunoSEQ multiplex PCR; TCRdb stores in-frame clones only, minus some. The sample lists 20,000 to 30,000 clones, more than 80% occurring once. V gave up 4 bases and J gave up 5 bases; unmatched junction bases: 11. The CDR3 has 16 amino acids. Germline CDR1 reads SNHLY; CDR2 reads FYNNEI. The source of this sequence is a human donor with narcolepsy. Material for sequencing was CD45RA- memory CD4+ T cells from PBMCs. The genes are TRBV2 and TRBJ2-1; 7 bases match TRBD2. The chain's CDR3 is CASSGRTSSGNNEQFF. The CDR3 DNA reads as TGTGCCAGCAGTGGGCGGACTAGTTCAGGGAACAATGAGCAGTTCTTC.